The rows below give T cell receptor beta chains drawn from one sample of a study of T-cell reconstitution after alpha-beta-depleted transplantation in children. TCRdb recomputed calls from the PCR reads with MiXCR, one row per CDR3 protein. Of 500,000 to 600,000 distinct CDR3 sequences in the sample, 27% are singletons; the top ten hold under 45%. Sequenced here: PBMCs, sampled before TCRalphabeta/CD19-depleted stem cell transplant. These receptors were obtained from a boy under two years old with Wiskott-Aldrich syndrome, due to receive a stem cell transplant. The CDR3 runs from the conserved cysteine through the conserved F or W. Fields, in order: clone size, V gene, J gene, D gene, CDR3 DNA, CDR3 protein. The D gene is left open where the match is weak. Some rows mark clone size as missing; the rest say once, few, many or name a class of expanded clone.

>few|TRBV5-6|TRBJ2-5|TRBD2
TGTGCCAGCAGCTTTATTAGTAGCGGGATTCAAGAGACCCAGTACTTC
CASSFISSGIQETQYF
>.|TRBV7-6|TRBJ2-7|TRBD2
TGTGCCAGCAGCTTAGCTCCAGCGGGAGGATCCTACGAGCAGTACTTC
CASSLAPAGGSYEQYF
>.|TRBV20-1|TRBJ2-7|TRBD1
TGCAGTGCTAGAGGGGGGACAGGGAGGAACGAGCAGTACTTC
CSARGGTGRNEQYF
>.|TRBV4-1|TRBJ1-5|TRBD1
TGCGCCAGCAGCCAAGAAGGAAGGCCAGGGACAGGCGAGAGGCAGCCCCAGCATTTT
CASSQEGRPGTGERQPQHF
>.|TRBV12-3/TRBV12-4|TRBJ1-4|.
TGTGCCAGCAGTTACAGAGGGCGAAATGAAAAACTGTTTTTT
CASSYRGRNEKLFF
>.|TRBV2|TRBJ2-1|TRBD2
TGTGCCGGACTAGGGACTAGCGGGAGACGGCAGTTCTTC
CAGLGTSGRRQFF
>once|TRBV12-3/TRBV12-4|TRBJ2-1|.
TGTGCCAGCAGTTTTACAGGGCCCATTTCTACTGAGCAGTTCTTC
CASSFTGPISTEQFF
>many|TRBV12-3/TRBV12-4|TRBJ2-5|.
TGTGCCAGCAGTTTCCGGGGGCAGACCCAGTACTTC
CASSFRGQTQYF
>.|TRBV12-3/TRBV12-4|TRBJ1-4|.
TGTGCCAGCAGTTTCCGGGGCAGGCCTAATGAAAAACTGTTTTTT
CASSFRGRPNEKLFF
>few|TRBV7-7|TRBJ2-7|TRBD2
TGTGCCAGCAGCTTTTCCGTGACTAGCGCCGAGCAGTACTTC
CASSFSVTSAEQYF
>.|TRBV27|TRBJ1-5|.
TGTGCCACCCGAAAATCGTCCGTTAGCAATCAGCCCCAGCATTTT
CATRKSSVSNQPQHF
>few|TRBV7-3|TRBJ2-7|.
TGTGCCAACCACCCTTCTTTAGAATGGATGGGCGAGCAGTACTTC
CANHPSLEWMGEQYF
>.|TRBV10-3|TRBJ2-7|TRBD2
TGTGCCATCAGTGATGGGACTAGCGGTACCTACGAGCAGTACTTC
CAISDGTSGTYEQYF
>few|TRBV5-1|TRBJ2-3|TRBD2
TGCGCCAGCAGCTTCCCATTTAGCGGGAGGGCAACAGATACGCAGTATTTT
CASSFPFSGRATDTQYF
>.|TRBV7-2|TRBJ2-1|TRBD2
TGTGCCAGCAGCTTAGAAGGCGGGAGTGTCTATGAGCAGTTCTTC
CASSLEGGSVYEQFF
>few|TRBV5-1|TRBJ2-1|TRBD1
TGCGCCAGCAGCATACGACAGGGGGGCAATGAGCAGTTCTTC
CASSIRQGGNEQFF
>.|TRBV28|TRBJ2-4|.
TGTGCCAGCAGGCCTCGACCGGGACCCGGAGCCAAAAACATTCAGTACTTC
CASRPRPGPGAKNIQYF
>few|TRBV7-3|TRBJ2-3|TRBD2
TGTGCCAGCAGCCCCCTCGGGAGGGCCGGGGATACGCAGTATTTT
CASSPLGRAGDTQYF
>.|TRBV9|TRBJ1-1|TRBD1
TGTGCCAGCAGCGTAGGGTGGACAGGGAACACTGAAGCTTTCTTT
CASSVGWTGNTEAFF
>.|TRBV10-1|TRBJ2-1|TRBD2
TGCGCCAGCAGTGAAGGACTAGCGGAGGCGGCTGAGCAGTTCTTC
CASSEGLAEAAEQFF
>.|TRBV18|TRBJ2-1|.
TGTGCCAGCTCACTTAAGCGGGCAGCCTACAATGAGCAGTTCTTC
CASSLKRAAYNEQFF
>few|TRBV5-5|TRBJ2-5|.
TGTGCCAGCAGTCCCCGGGCAGGAATCTTGCTCCAAGAGACCCAGTACTTC
CASSPRAGILLQETQYF
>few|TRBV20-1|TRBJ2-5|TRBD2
TGCAGTGCTAGCCCCAGCGGGAAGAAGAAGACCCAGTACTTC
CSASPSGKKKTQYF
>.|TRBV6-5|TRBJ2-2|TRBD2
TGTGCCAGCAGTTCCCTGGTTAGCGGGAGGAACACCGGGGAGCTGTTTTTT
CASSSLVSGRNTGELFF
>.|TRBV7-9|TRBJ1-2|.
TGTGCCAGCAGCTTATATCCGCCAAACGGGTATGGCTACACCTTC
CASSLYPPNGYGYTF
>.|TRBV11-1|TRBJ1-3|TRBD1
TGTGCCAGCAGCCAAGGTGGGACAGGGACCTACTCTGGAAACACCATATATTTT
CASSQGGTGTYSGNTIYF
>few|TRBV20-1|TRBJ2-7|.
TGCAGTGTACAGCGGGTTGGCTACGAGCAGTACTTC
CSVQRVGYEQYF
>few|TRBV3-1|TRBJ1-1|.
TGTGCCAGCAGCCGTCGAGGGGAAGGCACTGAAGCTTTCTTT
CASSRRGEGTEAFF
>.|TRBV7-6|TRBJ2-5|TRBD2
TGTGCCAGCAGCTCGACTAGCGGCTACCAAGAGACCCAGTACTTC
CASSSTSGYQETQYF
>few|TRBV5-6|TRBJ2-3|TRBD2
TGTGCCAGCACCCTGAAAGTACTAGCGGTAACAGATACGCAGTATTTT
CASTLKVLAVTDTQYF
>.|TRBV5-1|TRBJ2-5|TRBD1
TGCGCCAGCAGCTTGGGGACAGGGCCCGAGACCCAGTACTTC
CASSLGTGPETQYF
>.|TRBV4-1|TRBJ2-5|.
TGCGCCAGCAGCCAAGCGGTTATAAGAAGCGGTAGGCAAGAGACCCAGTACTTC
CASSQAVIRSGRQETQYF
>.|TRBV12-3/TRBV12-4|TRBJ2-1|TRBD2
TGTGCCAGCAGTTTCGGGGCGGGAGGAAAGAGGTACAATGAGCAGTTCTTC
CASSFGAGGKRYNEQFF
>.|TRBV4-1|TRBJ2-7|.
TGCGCCAGCAGCCCCATGACCACTACAGGTATCGAGCAGTACTTC
CASSPMTTTGIEQYF
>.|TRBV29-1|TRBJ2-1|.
TGCAGCGTTGTTTGGGTAGACAATGAGCAGTTCTTC
CSVVWVDNEQFF
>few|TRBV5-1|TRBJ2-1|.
TGCGCCAGCAGCTTGGGCAGGAGTGGTGAGCAGTTCTTC
CASSLGRSGEQFF
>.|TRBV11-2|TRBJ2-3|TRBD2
TGTGCCAGCAGCCCTGGTTGGGCGGGAGGGCCTCGGAATACGCAGTATTTT
CASSPGWAGGPRNTQYF
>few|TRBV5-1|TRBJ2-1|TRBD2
TGCGCCAGCAGCTTAGGGACTAGCGGGAGGTTTGAGCAGTTCTTC
CASSLGTSGRFEQFF
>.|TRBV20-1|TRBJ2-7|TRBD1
TGCAGTGCTAGGCAGGGGGACGTCCTGGGGTACTTC
CSARQGDVLGYF
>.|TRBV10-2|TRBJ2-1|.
TGCGCCAGCAGTGAGTTTGGTGAGCAGTTCTTC
CASSEFGEQFF
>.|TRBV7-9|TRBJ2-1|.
TGTGCCAGCAGCTTATGGGACTGGACCTACAATGAGCAGTTCTTC
CASSLWDWTYNEQFF
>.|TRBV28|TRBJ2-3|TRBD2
TGTGCCAGCGCCGTACCCAACTGGCAAGTGGGGCGGGAGTTTACAGATACGCAGTATTTT
CASAVPNWQVGREFTDTQYF
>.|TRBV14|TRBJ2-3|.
TGTGCCAGCAGCCAAAAGCTAGCTCATACGCAGTATTTT
CASSQKLAHTQYF